This T cell receptor beta chain was retrieved from a study of naive and memory T cell subsets. General study findings and limits: In CD4 and CD8 cells, diversity dropped from naive through EMRA.

As regards this clonotype: The antigen remains unidentified.

The length of the CDR3 is 18 residues. The junction had 13 bases not matched to a gene; V was cut back by 6 bases and J by 2 bases. The germline gives CDR1 MDHEN, CDR2 SYDVKM. Both TRBC1 and TRBC2 were covered by a beta constant-region primer of two equimolar oligonucleotides. The ligated cDNA underwent four PCR rounds using SP2 and nested alpha and beta constant-region primers. Via MiXCR, TCRdb re-called the UMI-ligation and nested PCR reads, giving one row per CDR3 protein. Among 65,000 to 85,000 distinct CDR3 sequences, under 15% were seen once, and the ten largest hold 0.9% to 0.95%. The TCR was taken from a human donor in good health. Sequenced: central memory CD4+ T cells from blood. The chain recombines TRBV28 with TRBJ1-4, with 9 bases lining up with TRBD1. CDR3 region: CASSPGTGKVATNEKLFF. The CDR3 coding sequence is TGTGCCAGCAGCCCCGGGACAGGGAAGGTAGCGACTAATGAAAAACTGTTTTTT.